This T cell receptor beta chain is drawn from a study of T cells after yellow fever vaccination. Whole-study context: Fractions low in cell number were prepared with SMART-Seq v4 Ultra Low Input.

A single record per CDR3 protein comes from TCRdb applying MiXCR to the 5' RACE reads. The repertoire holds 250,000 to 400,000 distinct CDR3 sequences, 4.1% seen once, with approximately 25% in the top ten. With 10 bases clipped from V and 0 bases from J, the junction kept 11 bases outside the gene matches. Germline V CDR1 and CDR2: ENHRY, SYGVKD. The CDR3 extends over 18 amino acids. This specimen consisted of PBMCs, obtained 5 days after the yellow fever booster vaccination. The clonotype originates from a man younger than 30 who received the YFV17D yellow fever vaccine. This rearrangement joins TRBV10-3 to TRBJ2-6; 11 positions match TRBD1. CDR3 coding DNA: TGTGCCACTCATCCAACGGGACAGGGGGACTCTGGGGCCAACGTCCTGACTTTC. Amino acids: CATHPTGQGDSGANVLTF.